This TCR beta chain derives from a study of OX40 agonist ivuxolimab in advanced cancers. Study-level background: Enrollees could have had prior anti-PD-1, anti-PD-L1 or anti-CTLA-4 therapy, which about 42% had received. The study's findings and limits: Both CD4+ and CD8+ T cell populations in blood had undergone clonal expansion by week 6 at 0.1 to 3.0 mg/kg. Undetermined was the antigen specificity of the expanded peripheral T cells.

Only in-frame clones appear in the TCRdb table, and some are missing; sequencing was by immunoSEQ multiplex PCR. The sample gives 75,000 to 90,000 clones, 92% of which show up once; around 1.1% is in the top ten. A note on this clone: What it binds is not known.

CDR3 length: 12 residues. V dropped 0 bases and J dropped 7 bases, with 6 bases sitting between them. Germline V CDR1 and CDR2: ENHRY, SYGVKD. Systemic immunosuppression or a history of autoimmune disease excluded patients. Source: CD4+ or CD8+ T cells sorted from blood, taken in a trial of the OX40 agonist ivuxolimab. This clonotype was obtained from an adult with an advanced solid tumor such as melanoma, head and neck, liver or kidney cancer. The V gene is TRBV10-3, the J gene TRBJ2-5; D remains unclear. The CDR3 loop reads CAISESMGTQYF. The CDR3 DNA sequence: TGTGCCATCAGTGAGTCGATGGGGACCCAGTACTTC.